This T cell receptor beta chain was documented in a study of blood T cell repertoires in COVID-19. Study context: Collection of acute and convalescent COVID-19 samples took place in the United States, Italy and Spain. PBMCs, B-cell-depleted T cells, or T cells provided the cDNA or gDNA that made up the material.

Cohorts were assigned according to the clinical history that participants reported. How the authors handled the data: Cell counts per sample came from amplifying reference gene primers. Libraries were prepared by immunoSEQ multiplex PCR; TCRdb keeps only in-frame clonotypes and omits some of them. V and J calls and clone size are given by that table; D and trimming were obtained from the DNA. Of hundreds of thousands of clones listed, 90% were seen once; the top ten hold around 4.5%. Sequenced: PBMCs or T cells enriched from blood (not recorded which). The clonotype was recovered from a woman in her late teens or twenties with acute COVID-19.

The CDR3 DNA follows: TGTGCCAGCAGTTTATATACAGGGTATATGACGGACACCGGGGAGCTGTTTTTT. It codes for CASSLYTGYMTDTGELFF. This chain connects TRBV27 to TRBJ2-2; maybe TRBD1 (6 bases). V lost 1 base and J 3 bases, leaving 18 bases between the germline ends. The V gene's germline CDR1 is MNHEY and CDR2 SMNVEV (reference sequence). The CDR3 length is 18 residues.